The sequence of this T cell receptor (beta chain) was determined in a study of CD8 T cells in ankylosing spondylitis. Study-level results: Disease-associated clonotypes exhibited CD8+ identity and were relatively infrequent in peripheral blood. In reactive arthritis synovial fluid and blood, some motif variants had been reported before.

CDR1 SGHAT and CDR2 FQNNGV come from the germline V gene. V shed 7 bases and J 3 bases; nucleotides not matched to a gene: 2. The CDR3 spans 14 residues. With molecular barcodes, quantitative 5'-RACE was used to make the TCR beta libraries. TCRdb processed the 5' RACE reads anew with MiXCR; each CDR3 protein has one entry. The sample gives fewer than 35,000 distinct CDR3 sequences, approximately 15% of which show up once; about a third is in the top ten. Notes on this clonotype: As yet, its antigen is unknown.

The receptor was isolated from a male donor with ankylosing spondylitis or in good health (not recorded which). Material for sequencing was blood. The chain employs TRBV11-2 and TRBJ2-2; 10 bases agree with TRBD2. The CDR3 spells CASTSGSDTGELFF. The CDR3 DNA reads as TGTGCCAGCACTAGCGGGAGCGACACCGGGGAGCTGTTTTTT. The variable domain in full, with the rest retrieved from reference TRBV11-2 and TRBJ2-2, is EAGVAQSPRYKIIEKRQSVAFWCNPISGHATLYWYQQILGQGPKLLIQFQNNGVVDDSQLPKDRFSAERLKGVDSTLKIQPAKLEDSAVYLCASTSGSDTGELFFGEGSRLTVL.